This is a list of T cell receptor beta chains from one sample in a study of regulatory T cells in long-lasting Graves disease. Each CDR3 protein is one row after TCRdb ran MiXCR on the multiplex PCR reads. The table records 300,000 to 400,000 distinct CDR3 sequences, approximately 15% of them present only once. These data were likewise used in another study, on T cells in Graves' hyperthyroidism and ophthalmopathy.

The specimen comprised peripheral blood mononuclear cells (PBMCs), sampled at new diagnosis, from a patient treated with antithyroid drugs. The receptor set was obtained from a man aged 40-49 years with Graves disease. The CDR3 runs from the conserved cysteine through the conserved F or W. D genes are given only for firm matches. Clone size is not always given. Where it is, it says once, few, many or a class for expanded clones.

d_call: NA
v_call: TRBV24-1
clone_size: many
j_call: TRBJ2-1
cdr3_nt: TGTGCCACCAGTGATCAGAGAGGACAGTGGGGCCCCAATGAGCAGTTCTTC
cdr3_aa: CATSDQRGQWGPNEQFF

d_call: TRBD2
v_call: TRBV5-1
clone_size: few
j_call: TRBJ2-7
cdr3_nt: TGCGCCAGCAGCTCTAGCGGGAGCTCCTACGAGCAGTACTTC
cdr3_aa: CASSSSGSSYEQYF

d_call: NA
v_call: TRBV28
clone_size: few
j_call: TRBJ2-7
cdr3_nt: TGTGCCAGCAGTTTATTAAACCCCCACGAGCAGTACTTC
cdr3_aa: CASSLLNPHEQYF

d_call: NA
v_call: TRBV9
clone_size: many
j_call: TRBJ2-3
cdr3_nt: TGTGCCAGCAGCCCTCAGCCTGGCACAGATACGCAGTATTTT
cdr3_aa: CASSPQPGTDTQYF

d_call: TRBD1
v_call: TRBV3-1
clone_size: few
j_call: TRBJ1-5
cdr3_nt: TGTGCCAGCAGCCAAGGGGGGCAGGGGGTAGACAGCAATCAGCCCCAGCATTTT
cdr3_aa: CASSQGGQGVDSNQPQHF

d_call: TRBD2
v_call: TRBV5-1
clone_size: NA
j_call: TRBJ2-3
cdr3_nt: TGCGCCAGCAGGCAACTAGCGGGGGGGCTTGGAGATACGCAGTATTTT
cdr3_aa: CASRQLAGGLGDTQYF

d_call: TRBD1
v_call: TRBV7-9
clone_size: few
j_call: TRBJ2-2
cdr3_nt: TGTGCCAGCAGCTTAGACAGGGGTGAGCTGTTTTTT
cdr3_aa: CASSLDRGELFF

d_call: NA
v_call: TRBV7-9
clone_size: NA
j_call: TRBJ2-7
cdr3_nt: TGTGCCAGCAGCTCGCCGGGGGCCGTTTACGAGCAGTACTTC
cdr3_aa: CASSSPGAVYEQYF

d_call: NA
v_call: TRBV11-3
clone_size: NA
j_call: TRBJ2-1
cdr3_nt: TGTGCCAGCAGCTTAGTAAGGGGTTATTCATGGAATGAGCAGTTCTTC
cdr3_aa: CASSLVRGYSWNEQFF

d_call: TRBD2
v_call: TRBV27
clone_size: many
j_call: TRBJ2-7
cdr3_nt: TGTGCCAGCAGTTTATCCGGGGGACTAGCCTACGAGCAGTACTTC
cdr3_aa: CASSLSGGLAYEQYF

d_call: NA
v_call: TRBV10-3
clone_size: many
j_call: TRBJ1-1
cdr3_nt: TGTGCCATCAGTGTTGGCAGCATGAACACTGAAGCTTTCTTT
cdr3_aa: CAISVGSMNTEAFF

d_call: NA
v_call: TRBV19
clone_size: NA
j_call: TRBJ2-1
cdr3_nt: TGTGCCAGTCGACCGGGTCCCAGCTCCTACAATGAGCAGTTCTTC
cdr3_aa: CASRPGPSSYNEQFF

d_call: NA
v_call: TRBV5-4
clone_size: NA
j_call: TRBJ2-7
cdr3_nt: TGTGCCAGCAGCTTGAGCCGGTATGGGTACGAGCAGTACTTC
cdr3_aa: CASSLSRYGYEQYF

d_call: NA
v_call: TRBV5-5
clone_size: many
j_call: TRBJ2-4
cdr3_nt: TGTGCCAGCAGCTTGGGGGACCCAACAGGGAAAAAAAACATTCAGTACTTC
cdr3_aa: CASSLGDPTGKKNIQYF

d_call: NA
v_call: TRBV14
clone_size: few
j_call: TRBJ2-3
cdr3_nt: TGTGCCAGCAGCACCGGGGGCCCTTTCACAGATACGCAGTATTTT
cdr3_aa: CASSTGGPFTDTQYF

d_call: NA
v_call: TRBV6-1
clone_size: NA
j_call: TRBJ2-2
cdr3_nt: TGTGCCAGCTCGTGGTGGGGCAGGGATCGGTCCGGGGAGCTGTTTTTT
cdr3_aa: CASSWWGRDRSGELFF

d_call: TRBD1
v_call: TRBV4-1
clone_size: few
j_call: TRBJ1-4
cdr3_nt: TGCGCCAGCAGCGGCAACCGGGACAGGGGAGGGTTTTCGGAAAAACTGTTTTTT
cdr3_aa: CASSGNRDRGGFSEKLFF

d_call: TRBD1
v_call: TRBV5-6
clone_size: NA
j_call: TRBJ2-3
cdr3_nt: TGTGCCAGCAGCTTGGGGGACAGGAGGGGCTACGATACGCAGTATTTT
cdr3_aa: CASSLGDRRGYDTQYF

d_call: NA
v_call: TRBV11-2
clone_size: NA
j_call: TRBJ2-7
cdr3_nt: TGTGCCAGCAGCCTAAAGAAACCGGGACTTAGGAGGTACGAGCAGTACTTC
cdr3_aa: CASSLKKPGLRRYEQYF

d_call: NA
v_call: TRBV20-1
clone_size: many
j_call: TRBJ1-4
cdr3_nt: TGCAGTGCTAGCTCAGGTCGGGAAAAACTGTTTTTT
cdr3_aa: CSASSGREKLFF

d_call: NA
v_call: TRBV2
clone_size: NA
j_call: TRBJ1-4
cdr3_nt: TGTGCCAGCAAGCAACAGGGAGGCCAGGAAAAACTGTTTTTT
cdr3_aa: CASKQQGGQEKLFF

d_call: NA
v_call: TRBV20-1
clone_size: many
j_call: TRBJ1-2
cdr3_nt: TGCAGTGCTAGGGAGTATGATTCGGACCTCTTAGGCTATGGCTACACCTTC
cdr3_aa: CSAREYDSDLLGYGYTF

d_call: TRBD1
v_call: TRBV6-8
clone_size: NA
j_call: TRBJ1-6
cdr3_nt: TGTGCCAGCAGGACCAGCTTCCGGGACAGTAATTCACCCCTCCACTTT
cdr3_aa: CASRTSFRDSNSPLHF

d_call: NA
v_call: TRBV20-1
clone_size: few
j_call: TRBJ1-4
cdr3_nt: TGCAGTGCTACCCGACAGGAGTATGAAAAACTGTTTTTT
cdr3_aa: CSATRQEYEKLFF

d_call: NA
v_call: TRBV5-1
clone_size: NA
j_call: TRBJ2-2
cdr3_nt: TGCGCCAGCAGCTCAATGGTACAGGGTGACACCGGGGAGCTGTTTTTT
cdr3_aa: CASSSMVQGDTGELFF

d_call: NA
v_call: TRBV3-1
clone_size: few
j_call: TRBJ1-1
cdr3_nt: TGTGCCAGCAGCCTACGGGGTTCGGAGACTGAAGCTTTCTTT
cdr3_aa: CASSLRGSETEAFF

d_call: NA
v_call: TRBV7-9
clone_size: NA
j_call: TRBJ2-4
cdr3_nt: TGTGCCAGCAGCTCAACAGGGAACATTCAGTACTTC
cdr3_aa: CASSSTGNIQYF

d_call: TRBD1
v_call: TRBV9
clone_size: NA
j_call: TRBJ1-2
cdr3_nt: TGTGCCAGCAGCGTAGCGGGACAGCTTTTTGGCTACACCTTC
cdr3_aa: CASSVAGQLFGYTF

d_call: NA
v_call: TRBV7-9
clone_size: few
j_call: TRBJ2-2
cdr3_nt: TGTGCCAGCAGCTCCGCCAGCAGGAGGGACACCGGGGAGCTGTTTTTT
cdr3_aa: CASSSASRRDTGELFF

d_call: NA
v_call: TRBV9
clone_size: many
j_call: TRBJ1-3
cdr3_nt: TGTGCCAGCAGCGTAGGTTCGGGATCTGGAAACACCATATATTTT
cdr3_aa: CASSVGSGSGNTIYF

d_call: NA
v_call: TRBV4-1
clone_size: NA
j_call: TRBJ2-1
cdr3_nt: TGTGCCAGCAGCCGGGACCGAACCTACAATGAGCAGTTCTTC
cdr3_aa: CASSRDRTYNEQFF

d_call: NA
v_call: TRBV3-1
clone_size: NA
j_call: TRBJ1-1
cdr3_nt: TGTGCCAGCAGCCAAACCCGAAGGATGGTGAACACTGAAGCTTTCTTT
cdr3_aa: CASSQTRRMVNTEAFF

d_call: NA
v_call: TRBV20-1
clone_size: NA
j_call: TRBJ1-2
cdr3_nt: TGCAGTGCTAGAGAGAGGCCATCGGATGGCTACACCTTC
cdr3_aa: CSARERPSDGYTF